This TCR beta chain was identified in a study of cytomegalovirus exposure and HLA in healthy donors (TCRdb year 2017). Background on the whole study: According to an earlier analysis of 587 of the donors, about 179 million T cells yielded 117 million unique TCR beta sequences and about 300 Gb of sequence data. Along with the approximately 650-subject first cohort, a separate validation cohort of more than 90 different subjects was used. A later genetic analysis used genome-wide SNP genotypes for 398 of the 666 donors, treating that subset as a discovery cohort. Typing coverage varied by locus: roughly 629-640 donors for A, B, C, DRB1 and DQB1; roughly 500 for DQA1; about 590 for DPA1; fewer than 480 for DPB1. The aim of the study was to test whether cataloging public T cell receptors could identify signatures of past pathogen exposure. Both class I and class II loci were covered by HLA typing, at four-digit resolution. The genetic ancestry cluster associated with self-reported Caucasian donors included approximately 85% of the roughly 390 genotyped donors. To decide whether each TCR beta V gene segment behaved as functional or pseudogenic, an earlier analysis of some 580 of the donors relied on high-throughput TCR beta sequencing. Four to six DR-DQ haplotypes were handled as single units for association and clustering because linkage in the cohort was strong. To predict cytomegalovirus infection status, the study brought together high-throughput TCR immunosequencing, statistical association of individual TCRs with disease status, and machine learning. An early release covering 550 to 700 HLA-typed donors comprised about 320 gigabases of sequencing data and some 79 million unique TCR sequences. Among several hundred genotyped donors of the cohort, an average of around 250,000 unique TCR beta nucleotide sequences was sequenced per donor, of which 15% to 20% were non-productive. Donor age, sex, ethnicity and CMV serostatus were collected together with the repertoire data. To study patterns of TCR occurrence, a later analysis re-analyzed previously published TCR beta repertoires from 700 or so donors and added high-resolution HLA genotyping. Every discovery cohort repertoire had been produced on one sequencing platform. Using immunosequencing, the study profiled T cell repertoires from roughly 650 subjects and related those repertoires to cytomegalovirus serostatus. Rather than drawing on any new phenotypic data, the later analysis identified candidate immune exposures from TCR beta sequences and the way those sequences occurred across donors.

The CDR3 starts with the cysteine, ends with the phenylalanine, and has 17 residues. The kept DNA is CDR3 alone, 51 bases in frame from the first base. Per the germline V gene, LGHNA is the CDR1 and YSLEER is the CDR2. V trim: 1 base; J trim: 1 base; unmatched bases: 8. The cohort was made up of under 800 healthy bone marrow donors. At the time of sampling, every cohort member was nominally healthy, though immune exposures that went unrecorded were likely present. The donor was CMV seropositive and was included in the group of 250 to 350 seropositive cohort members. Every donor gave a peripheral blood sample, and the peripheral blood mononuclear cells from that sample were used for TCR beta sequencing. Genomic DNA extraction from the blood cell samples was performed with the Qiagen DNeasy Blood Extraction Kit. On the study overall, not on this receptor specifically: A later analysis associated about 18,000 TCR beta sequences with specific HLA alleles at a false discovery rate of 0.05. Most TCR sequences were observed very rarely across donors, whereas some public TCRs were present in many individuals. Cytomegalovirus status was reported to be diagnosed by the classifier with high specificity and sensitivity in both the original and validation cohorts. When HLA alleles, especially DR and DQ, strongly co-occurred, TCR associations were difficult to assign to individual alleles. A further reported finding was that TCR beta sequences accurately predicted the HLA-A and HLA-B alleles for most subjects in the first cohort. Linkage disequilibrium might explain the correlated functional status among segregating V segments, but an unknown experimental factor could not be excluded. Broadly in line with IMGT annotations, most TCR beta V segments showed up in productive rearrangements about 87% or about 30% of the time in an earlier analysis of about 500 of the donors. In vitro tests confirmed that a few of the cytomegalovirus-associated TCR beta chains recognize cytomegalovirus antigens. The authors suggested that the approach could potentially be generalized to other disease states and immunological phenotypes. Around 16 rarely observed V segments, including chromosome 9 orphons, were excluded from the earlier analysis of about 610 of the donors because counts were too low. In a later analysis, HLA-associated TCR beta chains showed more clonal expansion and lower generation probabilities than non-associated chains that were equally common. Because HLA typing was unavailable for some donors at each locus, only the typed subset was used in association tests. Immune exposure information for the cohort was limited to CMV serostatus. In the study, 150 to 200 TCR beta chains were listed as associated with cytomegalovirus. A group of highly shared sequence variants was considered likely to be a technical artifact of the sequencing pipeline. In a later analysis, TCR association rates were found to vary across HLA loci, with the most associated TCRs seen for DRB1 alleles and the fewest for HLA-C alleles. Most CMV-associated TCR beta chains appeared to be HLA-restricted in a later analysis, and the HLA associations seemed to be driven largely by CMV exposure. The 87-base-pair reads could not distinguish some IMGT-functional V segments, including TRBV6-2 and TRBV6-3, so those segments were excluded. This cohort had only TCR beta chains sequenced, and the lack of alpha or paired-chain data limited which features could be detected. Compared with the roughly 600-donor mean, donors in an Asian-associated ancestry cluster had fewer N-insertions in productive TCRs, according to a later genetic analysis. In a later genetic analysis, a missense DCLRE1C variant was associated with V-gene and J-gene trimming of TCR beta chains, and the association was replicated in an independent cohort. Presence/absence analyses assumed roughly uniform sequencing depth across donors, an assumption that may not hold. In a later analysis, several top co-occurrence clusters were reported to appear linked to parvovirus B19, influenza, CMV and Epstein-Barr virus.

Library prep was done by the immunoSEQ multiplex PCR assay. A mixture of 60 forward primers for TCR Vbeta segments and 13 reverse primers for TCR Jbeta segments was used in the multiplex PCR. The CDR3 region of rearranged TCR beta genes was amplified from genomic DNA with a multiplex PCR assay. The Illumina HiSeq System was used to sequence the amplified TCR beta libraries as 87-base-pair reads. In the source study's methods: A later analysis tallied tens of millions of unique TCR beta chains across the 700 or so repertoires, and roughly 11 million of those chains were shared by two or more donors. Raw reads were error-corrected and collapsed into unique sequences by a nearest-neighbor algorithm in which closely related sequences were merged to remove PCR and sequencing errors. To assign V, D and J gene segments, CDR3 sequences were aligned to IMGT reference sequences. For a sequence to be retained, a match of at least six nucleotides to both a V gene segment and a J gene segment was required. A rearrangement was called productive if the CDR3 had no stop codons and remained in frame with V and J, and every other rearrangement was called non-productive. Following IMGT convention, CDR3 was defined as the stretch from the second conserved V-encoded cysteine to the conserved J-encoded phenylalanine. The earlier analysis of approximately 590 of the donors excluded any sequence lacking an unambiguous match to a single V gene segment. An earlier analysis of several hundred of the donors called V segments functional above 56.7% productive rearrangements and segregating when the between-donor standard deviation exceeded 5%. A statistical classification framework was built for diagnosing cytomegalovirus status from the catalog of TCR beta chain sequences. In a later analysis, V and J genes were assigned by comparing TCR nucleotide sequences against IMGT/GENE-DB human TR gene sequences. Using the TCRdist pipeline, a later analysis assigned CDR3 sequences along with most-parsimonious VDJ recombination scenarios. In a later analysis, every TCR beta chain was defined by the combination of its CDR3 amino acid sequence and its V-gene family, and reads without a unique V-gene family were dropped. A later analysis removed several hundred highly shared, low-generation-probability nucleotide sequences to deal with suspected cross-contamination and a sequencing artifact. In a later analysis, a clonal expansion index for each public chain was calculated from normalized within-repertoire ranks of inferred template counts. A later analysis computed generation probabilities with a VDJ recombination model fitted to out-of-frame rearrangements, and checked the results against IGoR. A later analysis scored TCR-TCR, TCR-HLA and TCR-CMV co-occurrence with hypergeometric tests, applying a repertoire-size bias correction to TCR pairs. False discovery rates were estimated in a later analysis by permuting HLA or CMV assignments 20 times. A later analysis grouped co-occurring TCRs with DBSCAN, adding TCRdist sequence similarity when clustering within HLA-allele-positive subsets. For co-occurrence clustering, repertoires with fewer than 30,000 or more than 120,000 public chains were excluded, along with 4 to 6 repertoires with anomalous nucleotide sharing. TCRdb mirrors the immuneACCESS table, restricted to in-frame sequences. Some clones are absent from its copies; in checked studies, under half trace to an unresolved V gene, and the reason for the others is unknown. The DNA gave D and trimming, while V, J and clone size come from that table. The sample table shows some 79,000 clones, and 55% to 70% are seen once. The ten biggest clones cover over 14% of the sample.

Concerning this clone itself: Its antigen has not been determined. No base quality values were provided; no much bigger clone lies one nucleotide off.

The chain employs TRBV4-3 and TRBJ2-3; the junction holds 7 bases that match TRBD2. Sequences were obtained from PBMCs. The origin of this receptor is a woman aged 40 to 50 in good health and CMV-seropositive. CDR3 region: CASSQASGGSRTDTQYF. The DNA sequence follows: TGCGCCAGCAGCCAAGCGTCGGGAGGCAGCCGCACAGATACGCAGTATTTT.